The 12 T cell receptor beta chains reported below all come from one sample, sequenced in a study of PD-1 blockade in classical Hodgkin lymphoma. All patients relapsed after autologous stem cell transplantation, and brentuximab vedotin exposure varied. Isolation of CD4+ T cells from thawed PBMCs was performed by magnetic negative selection. Method: immunoSEQ multiplex PCR; TCRdb's copy keeps in-frame clones and lacks some. The table has 4,000 or so clones, approximately 86% seen once; the top ten hold around 0.88%. Sequenced material: CD4+ T cells from blood, taken at baseline. The receptors originated from a human donor with classical Hodgkin lymphoma.

The chain joins TRBV7-9 to TRBJ2-3; no clear D gene. V lost 6 bases and J lost 2, with 12 bases in between. The germline V gene encodes CDR1 SEHNR and CDR2 FQNEAQ (reference sequence). The CDR3 spans 14 residues. In DNA form, the CDR3 reads TGTGCCAGCAGTCTAAGGTCCCTCACAGATACGCAGTATTTT. Protein sequence: CASSLRSLTDTQYF.

In its sample, this clone was seen a few times. This chain joins TRBV28 and TRBJ2-7; D might be TRBD2 (6 bases). CDR3 length: 16 residues. V was pared by 6 bases and J by 2 bases, with 20 bases between. Germline-derived CDR1 and CDR2 are MDHEN and SYDVKM. Here the CDR3 reads CASSRSGTSAPYEQYF. CDR3 in DNA: TGTGCCAGCAGCCGGTCCGGGACTTCAGCGCCCTACGAGCAGTACTTC.

V and J are TRBV5-1 and TRBJ2-2; D is possibly TRBD1 (5 bases). Trimming cost V 0 bases and J 3 bases, with 9 bases left between them. This CDR3 has 15 amino acids. CDR1 and CDR2 (germline): SGHRS, YFSETQ. CDR3 nucleotides: TGCGCCAGCAGCTTGGGGGGCTATGACACCGGGGAGCTGTTTTTT. It codes for CASSLGGYDTGELFF.

This sequence joins TRBV6-5 and TRBJ2-1; D ambiguous. V gave up 2 bases and J gave up 0 bases, with 11 bases separating them. CDR3 length: 16 amino acids. Germline lookup yields CDR1 MNHEY and CDR2 SVGAGI. The CDR3 DNA reads TGTGCCAGCAGTTACGATTGGGGTATCTCCTACAATGAGCAGTTCTTC. Protein: CASSYDWGISYNEQFF.

The rearrangement joins TRBV7-6 to TRBJ2-3; D gene uncertain. V lost 4 bases, J lost 2 bases, and 7 bases lay in between. CDR1 SGHVS and CDR2 FNYEAQ come from the germline V gene. This CDR3 contains 13 residues. The CDR3 is CASSSRPTDTQYF. The CDR3 nucleotides are TGTGCCAGCAGCTCCCGGCCCACAGATACGCAGTATTTT.

The chain uses TRBV6-6 and TRBJ2-7, with D possibly being TRBD1 (5 bases). The CDR3 is 13 amino acids. The V end lost 5 bases, the J end lost 3 bases, and 11 bases lay between the germline ends. Germline CDR1 reads MNHNY; CDR2 reads SVGAGI (reference sequence). The CDR3: CASSPTGYYEQYF. The CDR3 DNA sequence: TGTGCCAGCAGTCCTACAGGTTACTACGAGCAGTACTTC.

The CDR3 region has the DNA TGTGCCAGCAGCTTAATGAGGACAAACTGGGAGGAGACCCAGTACTTC. The encoded protein is CASSLMRTNWEETQYF. The chain recombines TRBV5-4 with TRBJ2-5; the D call may be TRBD1 or TRBD2 (5 bases each). Germline V CDR1 and CDR2: SGHNT, YYREEE (reference sequence). This CDR3 region has 16 residues. Trimming shortened V by 2 bases and J by 5 bases, and 19 bases separated the two germline ends. Using reference TRBV5-4 and TRBJ2-5 for the parts outside the CDR3, the full variable domain is ETGVTQSPTHLIKTRGQQVTLRCSSQSGHNTVSWYQQALGQGPQFIFQYYREEENGRGNFPPRFSGLQFPNYSSELNVNALELDDSALYLCASSLMRTNWEETQYFGPGTRLLVL.

This clone has a single count. The chain is built from TRBV6-5 and TRBJ1-2; the D is unclear. Germline V gene lookup returns CDR1 MNHEY and CDR2 SVGAGI. CDR3 length: 14 residues. V was cut by 6 bases and J by 4 bases, with 15 bases left in between. The CDR3, as DNA: TGTGCCAGCAGCCGAACGGGCGGGCCCTATGGCTACACCTTC. It is translated as CASSRTGGPYGYTF.

V and J are TRBV2 and TRBJ1-1; D uncertain. From germline, CDR1 is SNHLY and CDR2 FYNNEI. CDR3 size: 14 residues. V lost 5 bases, J lost 1 base, and 11 bases lay in between. CDR3 DNA sequence: TGTGCCAGCAGTTGGGGTTCGGGGAACACTGAAGCTTTCTTT. Its protein is CASSWGSGNTEAFF.

CDR3 DNA: TGTGCCAGCTCACGGGGACAGGGGAACTCTGGGGCCAACGTCCTGACTTTC. Its protein product is CASSRGQGNSGANVLTF. This chain uses TRBV18 with TRBJ2-6; TRBD1 aligns across 10 bases. With V trimmed by 4 bases and J by 0 bases, 3 bases remained unmatched. This CDR3 region has 17 residues. Germline loops: CDR1 KGHSH, CDR2 LQKENI. The complete variable domain, with remaining parts taken from reference TRBV18 and TRBJ2-6, reads NAGVMQNPRHLVRRRGQEARLRCSPMKGHSHVYWYRQLPEEGLKFMVYLQKENIIDESGMPKERFSAEFPKEGPSILRIQQVVRGDSAAYFCASSRGQGNSGANVLTFGAGSRLTVL.

V gene TRBV7-4 combines with J gene TRBJ1-3; D gene uncertain. V was cut by 1 base and J by 2 bases, with 9 bases left in between. This CDR3 has 15 amino acids. Per germline, CDR1 SGHVT and CDR2 SQSDAQ. CDR3 loop: CASSLGVGAGNTIYF. CDR3 DNA sequence: TGTGCCAGCAGCTTAGGGGTCGGGGCTGGAAACACCATATATTTT.

The chain links TRBV5-1 to TRBJ1-2, with 8 bases lining up with TRBD1. Germline CDR1 SGHRS, CDR2 YFSETQ. Unmatched junction bases numbered 9, after V lost 4 bases and J lost 1 base. CDR3 length: 16 residues. CDR3 residues: CASSHGGTGGNYGYTF. The CDR3 nucleotides read TGCGCCAGCAGCCATGGGGGAACAGGGGGTAACTATGGCTACACCTTC.